This paragraph reports one T cell receptor beta chain. Individuals aged 18 to 89 years were recruited from 24 US areas. The trim removed 5 bases at V and 1 base at J, leaving 7 bases unmatched. The V gene's germline CDR1 is MNHEY and CDR2 SVGAGI. This CDR3 spans 15 amino acids. These data belong to a study of blood T cell repertoires in COVID-19. Turning to the study itself: PBMCs, B-cell-depleted T cells, or T cells were the source of the cDNA or gDNA that made up the material.

Repertoires were generated with immunoSEQ multiplex PCR, while TCRdb's copy carries only in-frame clones and drops some. The data show roughly 260,000 clones, about 91% seen once. The chain combines TRBV6-5 with TRBJ1-2, with TRBD1 matching 7 bases. The sample consisted of PBMCs or T cells enriched from blood (not recorded which). The receptor's source is a woman aged 30 to 39 with acute COVID-19. This CDR3 is CASSLTGAINYGYTF. The CDR3 nucleotides read TGTGCCAGCAGTCTAACAGGGGCCATTAACTATGGCTACACCTTC.